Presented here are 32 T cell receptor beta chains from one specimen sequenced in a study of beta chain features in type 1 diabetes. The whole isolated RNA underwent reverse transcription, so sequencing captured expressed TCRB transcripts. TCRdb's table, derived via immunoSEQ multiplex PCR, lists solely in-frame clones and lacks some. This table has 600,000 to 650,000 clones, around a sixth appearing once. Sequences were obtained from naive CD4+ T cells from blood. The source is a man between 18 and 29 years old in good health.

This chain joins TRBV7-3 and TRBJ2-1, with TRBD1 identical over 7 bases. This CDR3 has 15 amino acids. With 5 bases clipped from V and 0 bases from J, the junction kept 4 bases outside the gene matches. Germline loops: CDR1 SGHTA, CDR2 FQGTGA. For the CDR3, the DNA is TGTGCCAGCAGCCTCAGACAGGGCTCCTACAATGAGCAGTTCTTC. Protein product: CASSLRQGSYNEQFF. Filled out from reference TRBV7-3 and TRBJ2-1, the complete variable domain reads GAGVSQTPSNKVTEKGKYVELRCDPISGHTALYWYRQSLGQGPEFLIYFQGTGAADDSGLPNDRFFAVRPEGSVSTLKIQRTERGDSAVYLCASSLRQGSYNEQFFGPGTRLTVL.

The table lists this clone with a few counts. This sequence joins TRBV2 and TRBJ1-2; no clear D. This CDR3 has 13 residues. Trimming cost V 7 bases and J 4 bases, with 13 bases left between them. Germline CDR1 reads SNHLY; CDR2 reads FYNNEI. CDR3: CASTVGRLYGYTF. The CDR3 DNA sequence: TGTGCCAGCACCGTCGGGCGCCTCTATGGCTACACCTTC.

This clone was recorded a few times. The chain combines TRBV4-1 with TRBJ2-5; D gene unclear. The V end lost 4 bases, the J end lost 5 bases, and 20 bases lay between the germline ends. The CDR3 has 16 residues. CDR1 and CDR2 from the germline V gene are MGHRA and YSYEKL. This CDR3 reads CASSRLGGFPGETQYF. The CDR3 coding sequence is TGCGCCAGCAGCCGACTCGGCGGATTCCCTGGGGAGACCCAGTACTTC.

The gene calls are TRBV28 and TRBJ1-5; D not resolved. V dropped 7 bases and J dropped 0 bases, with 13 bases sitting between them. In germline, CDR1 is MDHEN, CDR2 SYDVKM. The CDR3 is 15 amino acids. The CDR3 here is CASTFHPYSNQPQHF. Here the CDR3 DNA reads TGTGCCAGCACCTTCCATCCATATAGCAATCAGCCCCAGCATTTT.

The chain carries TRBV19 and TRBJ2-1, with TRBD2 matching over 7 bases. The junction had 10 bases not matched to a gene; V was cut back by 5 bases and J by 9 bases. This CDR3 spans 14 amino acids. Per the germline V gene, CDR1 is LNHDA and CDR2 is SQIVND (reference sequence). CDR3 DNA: TGTGCCAGTAGTGACCCGACCGGGACTACTGAGCAGTTCTTC. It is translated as CASSDPTGTTEQFF.

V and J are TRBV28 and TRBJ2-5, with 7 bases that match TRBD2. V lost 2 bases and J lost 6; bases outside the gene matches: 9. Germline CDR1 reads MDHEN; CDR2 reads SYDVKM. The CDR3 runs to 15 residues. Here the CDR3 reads CASSLTRDYIQTQYF. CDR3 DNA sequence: TGTGCCAGCAGTTTAACTAGGGACTACATCCAGACCCAGTACTTC.

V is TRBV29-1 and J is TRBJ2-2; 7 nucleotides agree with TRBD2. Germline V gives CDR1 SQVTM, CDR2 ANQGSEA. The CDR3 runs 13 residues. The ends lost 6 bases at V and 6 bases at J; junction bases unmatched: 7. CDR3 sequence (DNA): TGCAGCGTACGACTAGCAGTCCCCGGGGAGCTGTTTTTT. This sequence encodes CSVRLAVPGELFF.

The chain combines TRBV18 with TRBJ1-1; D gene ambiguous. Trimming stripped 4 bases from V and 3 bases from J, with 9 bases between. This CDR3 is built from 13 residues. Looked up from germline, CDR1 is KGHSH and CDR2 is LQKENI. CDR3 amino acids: CASSRLRDTEAFF. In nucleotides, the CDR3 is TGTGCCAGCTCACGACTGCGAGACACTGAAGCTTTCTTT. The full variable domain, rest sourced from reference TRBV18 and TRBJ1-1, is NAGVMQNPRHLVRRRGQEARLRCSPMKGHSHVYWYRQLPEEGLKFMVYLQKENIIDESGMPKERFSAEFPKEGPSILRIQQVVRGDSAAYFCASSRLRDTEAFFGQGTRLTVV.

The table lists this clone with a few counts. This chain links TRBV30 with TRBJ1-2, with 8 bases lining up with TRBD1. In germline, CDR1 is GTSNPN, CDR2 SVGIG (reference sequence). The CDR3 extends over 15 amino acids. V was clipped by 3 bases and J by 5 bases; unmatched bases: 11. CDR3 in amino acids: CAWSRDRIGNYGYTF. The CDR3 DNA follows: TGTGCCTGGAGCCGGGACAGGATAGGGAATTATGGCTACACCTTC. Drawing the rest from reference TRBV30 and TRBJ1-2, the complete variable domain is SQTIHQWPATLVQPVGSPLSLECTVEGTSNPNLYWYRQAAGRGLQLLFYSVGIGQISSEVPQNLSASRPQDRQFILSSKKLLLSDSGFYLCAWSRDRIGNYGYTFGSGTRLTVV.

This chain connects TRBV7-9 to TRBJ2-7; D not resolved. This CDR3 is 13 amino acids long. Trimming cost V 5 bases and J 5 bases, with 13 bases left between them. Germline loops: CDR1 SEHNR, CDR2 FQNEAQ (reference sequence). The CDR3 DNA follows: TGTGCCAGCAGCCCGACGACGGCCCACGAGCAGTACTTC. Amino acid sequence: CASSPTTAHEQYF.

The CDR3, as DNA: TGTGCCATCAGTGAGTCAACGGGGATGTCGGGCGAGCAGTACTTC. It is translated as CAISESTGMSGEQYF. The chain employs TRBV10-3 and TRBJ2-7; perhaps TRBD2 as D (5 bases). Trimming pared 0 bases from V and 6 bases from J, leaving 15 bases between. CDR1 and CDR2 from the germline V gene are ENHRY and SYGVKD. The CDR3 consists of 15 residues.

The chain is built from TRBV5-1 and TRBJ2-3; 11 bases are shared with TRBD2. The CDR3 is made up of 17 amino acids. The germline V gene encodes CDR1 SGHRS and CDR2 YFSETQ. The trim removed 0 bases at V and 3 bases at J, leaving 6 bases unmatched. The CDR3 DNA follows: TGCGCCAGCAGCTTGGCGTTAGCGGGAGGGAAGACAGATACGCAGTATTTT. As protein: CASSLALAGGKTDTQYF.

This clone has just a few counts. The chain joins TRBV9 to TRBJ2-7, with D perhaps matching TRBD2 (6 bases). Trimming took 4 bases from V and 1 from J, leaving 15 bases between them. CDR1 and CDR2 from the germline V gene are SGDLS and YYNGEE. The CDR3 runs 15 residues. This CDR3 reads CASSPPGAGSYEQYF. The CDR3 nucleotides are TGTGCCAGCAGCCCCCCCGGGGCGGGATCCTACGAGCAGTACTTC.

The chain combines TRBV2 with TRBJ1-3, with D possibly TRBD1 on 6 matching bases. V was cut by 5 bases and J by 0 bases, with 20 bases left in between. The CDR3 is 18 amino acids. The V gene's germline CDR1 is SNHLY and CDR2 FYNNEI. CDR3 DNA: TGTGCCAGCAGTATCCCGTCGACAGGCCAACTCTCTGGAAACACCATATATTTT. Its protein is CASSIPSTGQLSGNTIYF.

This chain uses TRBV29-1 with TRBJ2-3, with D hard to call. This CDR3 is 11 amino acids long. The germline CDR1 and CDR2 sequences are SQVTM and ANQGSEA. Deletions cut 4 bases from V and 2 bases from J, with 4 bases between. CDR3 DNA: TGCAGCGTTGGGATCACAGATACGCAGTATTTT. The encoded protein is CSVGITDTQYF.

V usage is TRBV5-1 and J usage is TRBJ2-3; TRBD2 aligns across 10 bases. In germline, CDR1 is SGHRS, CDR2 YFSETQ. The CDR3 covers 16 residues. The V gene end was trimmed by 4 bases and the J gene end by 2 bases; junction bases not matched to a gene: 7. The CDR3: CASSLVLAGATDTQYF. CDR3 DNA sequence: TGCGCCAGCAGCCTAGTGCTAGCGGGGGCCACAGATACGCAGTATTTT.

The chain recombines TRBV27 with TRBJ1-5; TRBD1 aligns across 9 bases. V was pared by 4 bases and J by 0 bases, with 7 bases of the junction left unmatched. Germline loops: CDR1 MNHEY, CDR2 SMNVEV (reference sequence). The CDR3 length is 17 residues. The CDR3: CASSYQWGQGSNQPQHF. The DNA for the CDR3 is TGTGCCAGCAGTTACCAATGGGGACAGGGTAGCAATCAGCCCCAGCATTTT.

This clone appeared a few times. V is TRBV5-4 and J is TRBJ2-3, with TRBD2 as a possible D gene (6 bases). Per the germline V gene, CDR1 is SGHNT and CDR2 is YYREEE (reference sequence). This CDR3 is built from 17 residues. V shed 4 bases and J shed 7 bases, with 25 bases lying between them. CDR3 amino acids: CASSPQEGLLGRHTQYF. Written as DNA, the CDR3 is TGTGCCAGCAGCCCCCAGGAGGGCCTACTTGGCCGCCATACGCAGTATTTT.

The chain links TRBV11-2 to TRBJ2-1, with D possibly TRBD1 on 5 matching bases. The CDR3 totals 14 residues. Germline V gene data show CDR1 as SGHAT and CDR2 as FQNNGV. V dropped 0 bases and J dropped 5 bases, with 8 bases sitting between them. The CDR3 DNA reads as TGTGCCAGCAGCTTAGAGCAGGGTAACAATGAGCAGTTCTTC. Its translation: CASSLEQGNNEQFF.

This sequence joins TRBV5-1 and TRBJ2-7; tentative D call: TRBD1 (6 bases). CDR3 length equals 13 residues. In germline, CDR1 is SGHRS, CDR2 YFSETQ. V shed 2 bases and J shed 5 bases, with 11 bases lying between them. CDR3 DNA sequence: TGCGCCAGCAGCTTACAGGGTCCCCACGAGCAGTACTTC. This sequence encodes CASSLQGPHEQYF.

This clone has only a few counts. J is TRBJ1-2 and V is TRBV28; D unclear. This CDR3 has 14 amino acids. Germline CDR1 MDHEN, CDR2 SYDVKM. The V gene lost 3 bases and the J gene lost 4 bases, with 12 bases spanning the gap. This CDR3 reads CASSLTRGPYGYTF. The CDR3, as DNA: TGTGCCAGCAGTTTGACTCGGGGTCCCTATGGCTACACCTTC.

The chain's CDR3 is CASGLEGPNEKLFF. The CDR3 nucleotides are TGTGCCAGCGGGTTGGAGGGGCCTAATGAAAAACTGTTTTTT. This rearrangement joins TRBV28 to TRBJ1-4; D is possibly TRBD1 (5 bases). V lost 8 bases, J lost 3 bases, and 13 bases lay in between. CDR1 MDHEN and CDR2 SYDVKM come from the germline V gene. The CDR3 runs 14 residues.

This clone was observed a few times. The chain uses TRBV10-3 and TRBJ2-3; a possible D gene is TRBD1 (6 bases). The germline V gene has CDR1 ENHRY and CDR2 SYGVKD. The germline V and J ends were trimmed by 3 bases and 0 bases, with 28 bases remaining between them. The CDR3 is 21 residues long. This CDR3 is CAISEPVPLPGTTGSTDTQYF. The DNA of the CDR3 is TGTGCCATCAGTGAACCTGTTCCTCTCCCCGGGACAACCGGGAGCACAGATACGCAGTATTTT.

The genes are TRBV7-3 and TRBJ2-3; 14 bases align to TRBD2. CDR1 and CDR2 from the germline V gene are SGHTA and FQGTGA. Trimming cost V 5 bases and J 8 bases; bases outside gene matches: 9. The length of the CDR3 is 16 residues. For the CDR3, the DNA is TGTGCCAGCAGCCCCGGGACTAGCGGGGGTGGGGGTACGCAGTATTTT. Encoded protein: CASSPGTSGGGGTQYF.

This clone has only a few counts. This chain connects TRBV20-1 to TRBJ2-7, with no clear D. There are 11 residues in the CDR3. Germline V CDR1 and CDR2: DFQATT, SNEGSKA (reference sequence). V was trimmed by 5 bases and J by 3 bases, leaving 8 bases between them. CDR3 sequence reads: CSAADHYEQYF. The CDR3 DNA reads TGCAGTGCTGCGGACCACTACGAGCAGTACTTC.

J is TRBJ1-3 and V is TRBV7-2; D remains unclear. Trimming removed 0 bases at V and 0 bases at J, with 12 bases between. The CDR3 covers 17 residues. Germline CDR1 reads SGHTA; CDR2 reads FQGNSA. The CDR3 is CASSLARFSRSGNTIYF. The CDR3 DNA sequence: TGTGCCAGCAGCTTAGCACGCTTTAGCCGCTCTGGAAACACCATATATTTT. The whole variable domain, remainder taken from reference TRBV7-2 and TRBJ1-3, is GAGVSQSPSNKVTEKGKDVELRCDPISGHTALYWYRQSLGQGLEFLIYFQGNSAPDKSGLPSDRFSAERTGGSVSTLTIQRTQQEDSAVYLCASSLARFSRSGNTIYFGEGSWLTVV.

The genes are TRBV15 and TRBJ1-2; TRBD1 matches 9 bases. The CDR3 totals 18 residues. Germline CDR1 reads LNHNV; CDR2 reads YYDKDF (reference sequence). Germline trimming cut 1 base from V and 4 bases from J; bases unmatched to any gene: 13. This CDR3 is CATSRGVYTGTGSYGYTF. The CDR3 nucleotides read TGTGCCACCAGCAGAGGAGTGTATACCGGGACAGGGAGCTATGGCTACACCTTC.

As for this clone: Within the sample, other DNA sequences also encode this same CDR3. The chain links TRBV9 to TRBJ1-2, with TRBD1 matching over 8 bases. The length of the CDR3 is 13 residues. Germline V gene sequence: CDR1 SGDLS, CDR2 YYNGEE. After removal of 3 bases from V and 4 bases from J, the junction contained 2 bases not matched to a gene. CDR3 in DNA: TGTGCCAGCAGCGCAGGGACAGGCTATGGCTACACCTTC. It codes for CASSAGTGYGYTF.

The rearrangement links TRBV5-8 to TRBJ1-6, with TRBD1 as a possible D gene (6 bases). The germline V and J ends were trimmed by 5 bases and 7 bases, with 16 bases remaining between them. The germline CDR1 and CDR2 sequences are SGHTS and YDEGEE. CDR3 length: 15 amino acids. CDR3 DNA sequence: TGTGCCAGCAGTCCTCAGGGGCACAGCAATTCACCCCTCCACTTT. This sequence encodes CASSPQGHSNSPLHF. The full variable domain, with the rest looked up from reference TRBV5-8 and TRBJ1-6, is EAGVTQSPTHLIKTRGQQATLRCSPISGHTSVYWYQQALGLGLQFLLWYDEGEERNRGNFPPRFSGRQFPNYSSELNVNALELEDSALYLCASSPQGHSNSPLHFGNGTRLTVT.

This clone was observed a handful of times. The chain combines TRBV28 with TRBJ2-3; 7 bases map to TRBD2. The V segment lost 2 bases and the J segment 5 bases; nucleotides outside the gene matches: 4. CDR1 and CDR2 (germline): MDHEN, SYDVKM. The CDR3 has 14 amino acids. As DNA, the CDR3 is TGTGCCAGCAGTTTAGCGGGAGTGCGAGATACGCAGTATTTT. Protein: CASSLAGVRDTQYF. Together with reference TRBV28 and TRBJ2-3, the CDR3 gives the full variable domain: DVKVTQSSRYLVKRTGEKVFLECVQDMDHENMFWYRQDPGLGLRLIYFSYDVKMKEKGDIPEGYSVSREKKERFSLILESASTNQTSMYLCASSLAGVRDTQYFGPGTRLTVL.

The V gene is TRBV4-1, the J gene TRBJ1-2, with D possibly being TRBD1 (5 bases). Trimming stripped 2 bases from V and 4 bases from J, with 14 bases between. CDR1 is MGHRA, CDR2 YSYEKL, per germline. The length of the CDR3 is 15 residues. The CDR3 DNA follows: TGCGCCAGCAGCCAACCCTGGGGCAGGGTCTATGGCTACACCTTC. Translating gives CASSQPWGRVYGYTF.

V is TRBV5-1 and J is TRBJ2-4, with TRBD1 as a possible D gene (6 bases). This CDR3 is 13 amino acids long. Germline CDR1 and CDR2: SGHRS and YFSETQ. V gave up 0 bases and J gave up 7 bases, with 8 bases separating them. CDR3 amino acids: CASSLGQENIQYF. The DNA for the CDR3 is TGCGCCAGCAGCTTGGGACAGGAGAACATTCAGTACTTC.